Below, one T cell receptor (beta chain) is given with its context. Antigen: not known. The data originate from a study of T cell responses to AZD1222 COVID-19 vaccine. Study-wide results and limits: Most donors were white British, females outnumbered males, and clonal diversity was possibly underestimated.

Assay used: immunoSEQ multiplex PCR; TCRdb lists only in-frame clones, some missing. The top ten hold roughly 1% of the sample, which has around 200,000 clones, approximately 92% seen once. V trimming: 4 bases; J trimming: 5 bases; junction bases outside the gene matches: 12. Germline CDR1 reads SGHVS; CDR2 reads FNYEAQ. The length of the CDR3 is 16 residues. The rearrangement joins TRBV7-6 to TRBJ1-1, with 8 positions matching TRBD1. The clonotype originates from an adult who received the MenACWY meningococcal vaccine as a control. The source material was peripheral blood, sampled 28 days after the second dose of the MenACWY control vaccine. The CDR3 DNA is TGTGCCAGCAGCTCCATTTCCGCAGGACAGGGAACTGAAGCTTTCTTT. The encoded protein is CASSSISAGQGTEAFF.